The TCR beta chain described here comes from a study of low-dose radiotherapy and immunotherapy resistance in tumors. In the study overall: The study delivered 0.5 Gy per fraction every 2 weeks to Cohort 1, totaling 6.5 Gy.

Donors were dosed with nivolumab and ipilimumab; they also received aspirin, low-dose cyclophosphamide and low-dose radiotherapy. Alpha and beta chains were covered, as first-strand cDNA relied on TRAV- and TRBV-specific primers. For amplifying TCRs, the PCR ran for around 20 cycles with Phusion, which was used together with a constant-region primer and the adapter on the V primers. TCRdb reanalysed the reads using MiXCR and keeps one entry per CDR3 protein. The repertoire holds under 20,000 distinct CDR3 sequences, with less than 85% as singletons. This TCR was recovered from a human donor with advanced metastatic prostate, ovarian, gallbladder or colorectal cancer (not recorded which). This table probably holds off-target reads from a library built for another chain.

The chain's CDR3 is CASSIGSSYEQYF. CDR3 nucleotides: TGTGCCAGTAGTATTGGATCCTCCTACGAGCAGTACTTC. The V gene is TRBV19, the J gene TRBJ2-7; D gene unclear. The V and J ends lost 3 bases and 0 bases respectively, with 6 bases between them. Germline CDR1 LNHDA, CDR2 SQIVND (reference sequence). This CDR3 is built from 13 residues.